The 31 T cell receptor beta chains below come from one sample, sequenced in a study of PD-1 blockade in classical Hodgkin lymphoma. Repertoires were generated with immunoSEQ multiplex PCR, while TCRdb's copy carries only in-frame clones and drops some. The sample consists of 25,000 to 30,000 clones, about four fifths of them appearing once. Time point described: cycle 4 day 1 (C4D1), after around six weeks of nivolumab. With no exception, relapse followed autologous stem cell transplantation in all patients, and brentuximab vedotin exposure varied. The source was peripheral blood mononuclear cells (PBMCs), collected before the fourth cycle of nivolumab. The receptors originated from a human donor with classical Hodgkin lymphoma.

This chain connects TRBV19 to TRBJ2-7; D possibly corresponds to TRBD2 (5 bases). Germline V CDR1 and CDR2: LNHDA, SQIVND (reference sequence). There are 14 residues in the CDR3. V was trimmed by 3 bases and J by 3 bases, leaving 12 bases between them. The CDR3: CASSIQSGDYEQYF. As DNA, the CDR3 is TGTGCCAGTAGTATCCAGTCCGGGGACTACGAGCAGTACTTC.

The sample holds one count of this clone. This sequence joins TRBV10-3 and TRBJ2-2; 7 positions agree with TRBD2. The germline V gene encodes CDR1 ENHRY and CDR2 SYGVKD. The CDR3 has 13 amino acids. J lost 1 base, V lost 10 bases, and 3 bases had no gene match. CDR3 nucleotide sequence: TGTGCCAGCGGCGGGGGGAACACCGGGGAGCTGTTTTTT. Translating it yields CASGGGNTGELFF.

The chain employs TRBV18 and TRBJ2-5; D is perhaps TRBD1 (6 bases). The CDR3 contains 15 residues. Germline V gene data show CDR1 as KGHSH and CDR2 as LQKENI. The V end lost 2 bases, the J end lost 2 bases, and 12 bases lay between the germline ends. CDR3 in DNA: TGTGCCAGCTCACCATTGACAGGCGTTCAAGAGACCCAGTACTTC. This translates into CASSPLTGVQETQYF.

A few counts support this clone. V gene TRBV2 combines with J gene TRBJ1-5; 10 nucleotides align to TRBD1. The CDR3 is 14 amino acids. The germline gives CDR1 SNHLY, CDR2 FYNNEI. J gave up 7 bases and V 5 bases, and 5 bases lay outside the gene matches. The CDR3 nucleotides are TGTGCCAGCAGTATGGGACAGGGGCTCCAGCCCCAGCATTTT. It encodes CASSMGQGLQPQHF.

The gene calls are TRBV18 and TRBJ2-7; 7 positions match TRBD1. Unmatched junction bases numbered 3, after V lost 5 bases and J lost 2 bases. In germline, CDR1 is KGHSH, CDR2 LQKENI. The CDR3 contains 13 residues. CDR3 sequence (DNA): TGTGCCAGCTCAGAGGGACAGACCTACGAGCAGTACTTC. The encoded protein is CASSEGQTYEQYF.

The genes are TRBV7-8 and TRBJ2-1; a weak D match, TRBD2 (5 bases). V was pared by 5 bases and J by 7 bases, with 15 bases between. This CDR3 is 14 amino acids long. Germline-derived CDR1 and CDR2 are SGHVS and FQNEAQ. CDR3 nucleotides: TGTGCCAGCAGCCCCTCTCGCGGGTGGAATGAGCAGTTCTTC. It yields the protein CASSPSRGWNEQFF.

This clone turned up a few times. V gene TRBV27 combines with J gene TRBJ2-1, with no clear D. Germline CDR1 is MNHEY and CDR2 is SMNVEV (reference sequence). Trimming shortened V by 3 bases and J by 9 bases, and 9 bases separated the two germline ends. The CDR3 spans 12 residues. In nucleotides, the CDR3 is TGTGCCAGCAGTTTCTTTGGTGGTGAGCAGTTCTTC. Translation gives CASSFFGGEQFF.

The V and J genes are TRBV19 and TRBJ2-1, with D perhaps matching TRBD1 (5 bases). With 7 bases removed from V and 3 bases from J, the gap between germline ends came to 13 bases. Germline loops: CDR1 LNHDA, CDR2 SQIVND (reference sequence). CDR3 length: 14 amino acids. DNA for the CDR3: TGTGCCAGTATTCGGCAGGGCAACTACAATGAGCAGTTCTTC. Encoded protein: CASIRQGNYNEQFF.

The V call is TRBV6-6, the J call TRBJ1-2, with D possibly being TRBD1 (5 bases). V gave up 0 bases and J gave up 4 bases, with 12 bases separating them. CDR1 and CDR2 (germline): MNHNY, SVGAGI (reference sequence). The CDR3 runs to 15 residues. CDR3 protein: CASSYSRGGTYGYTF. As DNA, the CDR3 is TGTGCCAGCAGTTACTCGCGAGGAGGGACCTATGGCTACACCTTC.

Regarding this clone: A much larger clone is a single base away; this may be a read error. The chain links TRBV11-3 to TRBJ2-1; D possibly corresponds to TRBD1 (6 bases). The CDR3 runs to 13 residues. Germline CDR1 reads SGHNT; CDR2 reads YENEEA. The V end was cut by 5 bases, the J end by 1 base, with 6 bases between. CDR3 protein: CASSGQSYNEQFF. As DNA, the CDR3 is TGTGCCAGCAGCGGACAGTCCTACAATGAGCAGTTCTTC.

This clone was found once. The CDR3 loop reads CASRNQGEQYF. CDR3 bases: TGTGCCAGCAGGAACCAGGGCGAGCAGTACTTC. J is TRBJ2-7 and V is TRBV2; weak D call: TRBD1 (5 bases). Looked up from germline, CDR1 is SNHLY and CDR2 is FYNNEI. Trimming pared 6 bases from V and 6 bases from J, leaving 9 bases between. CDR3 length equals 11 residues.

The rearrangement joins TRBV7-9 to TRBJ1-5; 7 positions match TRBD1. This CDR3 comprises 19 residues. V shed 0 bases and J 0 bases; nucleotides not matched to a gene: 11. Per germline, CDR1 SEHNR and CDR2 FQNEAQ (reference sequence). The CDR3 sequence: CASSLAPTGWEYSNQPQHF. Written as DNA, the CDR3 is TGTGCCAGCAGCTTAGCCCCGACAGGGTGGGAATATAGCAATCAGCCCCAGCATTTT.

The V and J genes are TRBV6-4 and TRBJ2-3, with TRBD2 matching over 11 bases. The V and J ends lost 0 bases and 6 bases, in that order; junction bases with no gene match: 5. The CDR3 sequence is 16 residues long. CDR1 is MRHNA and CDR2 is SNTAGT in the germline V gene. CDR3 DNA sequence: TGTGCCAGCAGTGACTCGATAGCGGGAGGGCCGGATACGCAGTATTTT. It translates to CASSDSIAGGPDTQYF.

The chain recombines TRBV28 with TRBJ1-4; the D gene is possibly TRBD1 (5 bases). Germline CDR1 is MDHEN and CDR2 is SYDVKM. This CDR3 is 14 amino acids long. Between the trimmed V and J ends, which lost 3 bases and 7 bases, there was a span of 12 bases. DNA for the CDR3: TGTGCCAGCAGTTTGGGGGGGTTTGGTGAAAAACTGTTTTTT. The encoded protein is CASSLGGFGEKLFF.

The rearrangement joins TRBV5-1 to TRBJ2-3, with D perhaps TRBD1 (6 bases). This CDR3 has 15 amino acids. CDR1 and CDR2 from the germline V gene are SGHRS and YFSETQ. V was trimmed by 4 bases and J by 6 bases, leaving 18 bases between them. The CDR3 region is CASSVGAVALDTQYF. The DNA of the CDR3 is TGCGCCAGCAGCGTGGGGGCCGTCGCGTTGGATACGCAGTATTTT.

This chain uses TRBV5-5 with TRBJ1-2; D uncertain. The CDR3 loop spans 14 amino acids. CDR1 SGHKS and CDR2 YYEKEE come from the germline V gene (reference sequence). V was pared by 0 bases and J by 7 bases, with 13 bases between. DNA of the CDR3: TGTGCCAGCAGCTTGGTCCCGGAGGGCTCTGGCTACACCTTC. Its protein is CASSLVPEGSGYTF. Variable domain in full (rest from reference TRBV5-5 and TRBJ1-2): DAGVTQSPTHLIKTRGQQVTLRCSPISGHKSVSWYQQVLGQGPQFIFQYYEKEERGRGNFPDRFSARQFPNYSSELNVNALLLGDSALYLCASSLVPEGSGYTFGSGTRLTVV.

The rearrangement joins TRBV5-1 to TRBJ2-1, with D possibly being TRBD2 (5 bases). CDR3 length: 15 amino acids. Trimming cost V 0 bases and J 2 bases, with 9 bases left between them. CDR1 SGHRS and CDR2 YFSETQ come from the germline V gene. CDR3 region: CASSLGQEAYNEQFF. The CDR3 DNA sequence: TGCGCCAGCAGCTTGGGGCAGGAGGCCTACAATGAGCAGTTCTTC.

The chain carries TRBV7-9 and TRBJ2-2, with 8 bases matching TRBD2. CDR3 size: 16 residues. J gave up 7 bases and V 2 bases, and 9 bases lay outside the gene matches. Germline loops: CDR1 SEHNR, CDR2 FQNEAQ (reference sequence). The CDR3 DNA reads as TGTGCCAGCAGCTTACCCAGCGGGAGATCTTACGGGGAGCTGTTTTTT. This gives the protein CASSLPSGRSYGELFF. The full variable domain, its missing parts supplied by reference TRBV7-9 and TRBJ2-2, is DTGVSQNPRHKITKRGQNVTFRCDPISEHNRLYWYRQTLGQGPEFLTYFQNEAQLEKSRLLSDRFSAERPKGSFSTLEIQRTEQGDSAMYLCASSLPSGRSYGELFFGEGSRLTVL.

The CDR3 DNA reads as TGCGCCAGCAGCTTGATCGGGAGTCGTGACACCGGGGAGCTGTTTTTT. Its translation: CASSLIGSRDTGELFF. The V call is TRBV5-1, the J call TRBJ2-2; tentatively, D is TRBD2 (6 bases). V was shortened by 1 base and J by 3 bases, with 13 bases between the two germline ends. Germline V gives CDR1 SGHRS, CDR2 YFSETQ. The CDR3 is 16 residues long.

CDR3 in amino acids: CASGWVQGKLFF. Here the CDR3 DNA reads TGTGCCAGCGGATGGGTCCAGGGGAAACTGTTTTTT. This rearrangement joins TRBV28 to TRBJ1-4, with D possibly being TRBD1 (6 bases). V lost 8 bases, J lost 11 bases, and 15 bases lay in between. The CDR3 runs to 12 residues. Germline V gene data show CDR1 as MDHEN and CDR2 as SYDVKM.

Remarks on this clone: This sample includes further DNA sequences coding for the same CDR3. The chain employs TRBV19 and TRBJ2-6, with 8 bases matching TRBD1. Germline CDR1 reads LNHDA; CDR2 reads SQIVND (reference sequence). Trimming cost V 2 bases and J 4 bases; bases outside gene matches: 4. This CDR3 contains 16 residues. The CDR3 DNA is TGTGCCAGTAGTATAAGGACAGGGTTAGGGGCCAACGTCCTGACTTTC. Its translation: CASSIRTGLGANVLTF. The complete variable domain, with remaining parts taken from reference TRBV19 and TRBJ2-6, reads DGGITQSPKYLFRKEGQNVTLSCEQNLNHDAMYWYRQDPGQGLRLIYYSQIVNDFQKGDIAEGYSVSREKKESFPLTVTSAQKNPTAFYLCASSIRTGLGANVLTFGAGSRLTVL.

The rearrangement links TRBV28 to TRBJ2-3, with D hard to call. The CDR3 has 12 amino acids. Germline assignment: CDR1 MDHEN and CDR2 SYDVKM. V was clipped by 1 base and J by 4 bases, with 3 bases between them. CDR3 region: CASSLYADTQYF. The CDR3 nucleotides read TGTGCCAGCAGTTTATATGCAGATACGCAGTATTTT.

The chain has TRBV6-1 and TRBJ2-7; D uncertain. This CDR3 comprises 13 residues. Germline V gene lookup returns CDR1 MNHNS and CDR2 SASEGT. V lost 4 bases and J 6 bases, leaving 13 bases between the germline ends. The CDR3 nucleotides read TGTGCCAGCAGTGTCCGGATGAGGCTCGAGCAGTACTTC. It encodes CASSVRMRLEQYF.

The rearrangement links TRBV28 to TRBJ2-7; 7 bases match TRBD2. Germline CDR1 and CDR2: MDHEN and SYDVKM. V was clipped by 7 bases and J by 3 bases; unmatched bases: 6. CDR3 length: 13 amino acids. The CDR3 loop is CASMREPVYEQYF. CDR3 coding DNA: TGTGCCAGCATGCGGGAGCCAGTCTACGAGCAGTACTTC.

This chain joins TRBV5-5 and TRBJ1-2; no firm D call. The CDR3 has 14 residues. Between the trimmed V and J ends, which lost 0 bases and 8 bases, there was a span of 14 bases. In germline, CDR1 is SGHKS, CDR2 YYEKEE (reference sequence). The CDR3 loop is CASSLGVSREGYTF. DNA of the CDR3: TGTGCCAGCAGCTTGGGTGTCTCTAGGGAGGGCTACACCTTC.

The CDR3 loop reads CASSFGDGYEQYF. The CDR3 region has the DNA TGTGCCAGCAGTTTCGGGGATGGCTACGAGCAGTACTTC. V and J are TRBV27 and TRBJ2-7, with a weak D call TRBD2 (5 bases). The CDR3 runs to 13 residues. Germline-derived CDR1 and CDR2 are MNHEY and SMNVEV (reference sequence). Trimming shortened V by 3 bases and J by 3 bases, and 9 bases separated the two germline ends.

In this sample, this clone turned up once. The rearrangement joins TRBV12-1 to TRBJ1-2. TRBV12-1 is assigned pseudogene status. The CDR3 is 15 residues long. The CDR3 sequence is CASSGGALLDYGYTF. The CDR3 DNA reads TGTGCCAGCAGCGGCGGGGCCTTACTTGACTATGGCTACACCTTC.

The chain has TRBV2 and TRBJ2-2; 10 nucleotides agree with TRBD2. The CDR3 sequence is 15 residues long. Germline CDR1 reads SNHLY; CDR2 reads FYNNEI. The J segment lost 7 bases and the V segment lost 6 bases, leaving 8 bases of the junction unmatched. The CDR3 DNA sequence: TGTGCCAGCAGGCCGACTAGCGGGTGGGGCGGGGAGCTGTTTTTT. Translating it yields CASRPTSGWGGELFF.

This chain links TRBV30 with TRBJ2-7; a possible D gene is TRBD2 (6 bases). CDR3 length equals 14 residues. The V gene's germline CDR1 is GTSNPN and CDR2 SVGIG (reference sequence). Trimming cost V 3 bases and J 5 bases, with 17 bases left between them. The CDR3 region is CAWSVDGGGNEQYF. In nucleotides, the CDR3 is TGTGCCTGGAGCGTGGACGGGGGAGGCAACGAGCAGTACTTC. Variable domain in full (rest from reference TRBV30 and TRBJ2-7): SQTIHQWPATLVQPVGSPLSLECTVEGTSNPNLYWYRQAAGRGLQLLFYSVGIGQISSEVPQNLSASRPQDRQFILSSKKLLLSDSGFYLCAWSVDGGGNEQYFGPGTRLTVT.

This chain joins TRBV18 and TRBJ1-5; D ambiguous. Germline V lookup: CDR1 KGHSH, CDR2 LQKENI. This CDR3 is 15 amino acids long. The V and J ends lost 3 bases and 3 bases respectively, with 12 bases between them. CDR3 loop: CASSPSSGYNQPQHF. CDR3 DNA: TGTGCCAGCTCACCCTCGTCGGGGTACAATCAGCCCCAGCATTTT.

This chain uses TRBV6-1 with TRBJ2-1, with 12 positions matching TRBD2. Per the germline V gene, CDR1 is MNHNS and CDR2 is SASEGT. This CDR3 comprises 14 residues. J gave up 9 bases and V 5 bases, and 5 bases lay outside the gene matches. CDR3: CASSRLAGDSEQFF. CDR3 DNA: TGTGCCAGCAGTAGACTAGCGGGAGACTCTGAGCAGTTCTTC.